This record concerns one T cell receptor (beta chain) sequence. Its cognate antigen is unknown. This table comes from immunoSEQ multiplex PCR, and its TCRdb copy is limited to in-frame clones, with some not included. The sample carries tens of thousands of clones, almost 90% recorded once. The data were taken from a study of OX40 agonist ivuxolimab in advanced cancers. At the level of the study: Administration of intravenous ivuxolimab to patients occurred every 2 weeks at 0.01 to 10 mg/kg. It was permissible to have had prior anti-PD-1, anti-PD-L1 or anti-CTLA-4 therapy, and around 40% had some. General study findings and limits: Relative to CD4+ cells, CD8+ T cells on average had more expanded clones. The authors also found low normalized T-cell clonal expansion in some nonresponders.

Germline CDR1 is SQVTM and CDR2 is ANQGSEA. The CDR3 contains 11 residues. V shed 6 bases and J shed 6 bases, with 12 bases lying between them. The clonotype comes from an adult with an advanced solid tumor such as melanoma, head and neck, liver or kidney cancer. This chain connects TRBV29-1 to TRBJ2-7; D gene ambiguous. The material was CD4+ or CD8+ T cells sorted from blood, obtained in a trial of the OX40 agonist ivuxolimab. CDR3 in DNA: TGCAGCGTCTCCTCGGACCGCGAGCAGTACTTC. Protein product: CSVSSDREQYF.